The sequence of this TCR beta chain was determined in a study of T cells in localized non-small cell lung cancer. This CDR3 comprises 15 residues. CDR1 and CDR2 from the germline V gene are LNHDA and SQIVND (reference sequence). J lost 2 bases, V lost 5 bases, and 6 bases had no gene match. General study points: A median of about 60 of the top 100 tumor clones appeared in adjacent lung, which was paired and uninvolved. Longer survival (overall) was linked to higher T cell density in blood. Heterogeneity remains possible because sequencing was limited to only one tumor region. Adjacent uninvolved lung tissue had the highest T cell clonality, exceeding tumor.

This clone was seen just once. Its antigen is not identified. Data came from immunoSEQ multiplex PCR; TCRdb stores just in-frame clones and leaves some out. The sample gives about 83,000 clones, around 81% of which show up once; roughly 9% is in the top ten. This rearrangement joins TRBV19 to TRBJ2-3, with TRBD1 matching 8 bases. This TCR came from a female donor older than 55 with stage I lung adenocarcinoma. The source material was peripheral blood, sampled before any cancer treatment. The CDR3 nucleotides are TGTGCCAGTAGTGCCAGGGGGCACAACACAGATACGCAGTATTTT. This sequence encodes CASSARGHNTDTQYF. The full variable domain, in which reference TRBV19 and TRBJ2-3 provide the parts outside the CDR3, is DGGITQSPKYLFRKEGQNVTLSCEQNLNHDAMYWYRQDPGQGLRLIYYSQIVNDFQKGDIAEGYSVSREKKESFPLTVTSAQKNPTAFYLCASSARGHNTDTQYFGPGTRLTVL.